This T cell receptor beta chain was identified in a study of blood T cell repertoires in COVID-19. Study details: Acute-phase and convalescent COVID-19 samples originated in the United States, Italy and Spain. Nucleic acid was either cDNA or gDNA, and it came from T cells, B-cell-depleted T cells, or PBMCs.

Patients from Seattle were sampled longitudinally, starting during active infection. The CDR3 loop spans 11 amino acids. V gave up 5 bases and J gave up 3 bases, with 5 bases separating them. In the authors' methods: Estimation of nucleated cell counts relied on the amplification of reference gene primers. Sequencing used immunoSEQ multiplex PCR; TCRdb keeps in-frame clones, though not all of them. The V and J calls and clone size were taken over from that table, and D and trimming were inferred from the DNA. The repertoire includes 85,000 to 100,000 clones, around 88% of them detected once, and around 16% sits in the top ten.

Specimen: peripheral blood. The sequence derives from an older woman with COVID-19, enrolled during active disease. The V call is TRBV12-3 or TRBV12-4, the J call TRBJ2-7; D is unclear. The CDR3: CASSPNYEQYF. The CDR3 DNA reads TGTGCCAGCAGTCCCAACTACGAGCAGTACTTC.